The 11 T cell receptor beta chains reported below all come from one sample, sequenced in a study of blood T cells in healthy people across ages. Primers used in a second PCR of roughly 7 to 11 cycles were a sample-barcoded 5' primer and a J-beta primer mix. Each CDR3 protein gets one entry after TCRdb re-called the 5' RACE reads with MiXCR. The profile shows over a million distinct CDR3 sequences, around two fifths of them singletons. The sample taken for sequencing was blood. Receptors originate from a woman aged 18 to 35 in good health.

The V gene is TRBV9, the J gene TRBJ1-2; a possible D gene is TRBD1 (5 bases). V was cut by 3 bases and J by 6 bases, with 12 bases left in between. The CDR3 length is 13 residues. CDR1 SGDLS and CDR2 YYNGEE come from the germline V gene. CDR3 DNA sequence: TGTGCCAGCAGCGGCGGGACTAGCGATGGCTACACCTTC. It is translated as CASSGGTSDGYTF.

This clonotype was seen a handful of times. The chain carries TRBV20-1 and TRBJ2-5; 10 bases align to TRBD2. Germline CDR1 is DFQATT and CDR2 is SNEGSKA (reference sequence). V gave up 2 bases and J gave up 5 bases; unmatched junction bases: 8. CDR3 size: 15 residues. CDR3 residues: CSARILAGGQETQYF. CDR3 nucleotides: TGCAGTGCTAGAATCTTAGCGGGAGGTCAGGAGACCCAGTACTTC.

This clonotype was seen only a few times. The V and J genes are TRBV20-1 and TRBJ2-3, with D possibly being TRBD2 (5 bases). V was trimmed by 0 bases and J by 1 base, leaving 8 bases between them. CDR3 length: 14 amino acids. Germline CDR1 DFQATT, CDR2 SNEGSKA (reference sequence). The CDR3 DNA reads TGCAGTGCTAGAGACCAGAGGGGCACAGATACGCAGTATTTT. Its translation: CSARDQRGTDTQYF.

This clonotype was counted only a few times. The CDR3 DNA is TGTGCCAGCAGCTTAGTGGCGGGGACCCTCTACAATGAGCAGTTCTTC. It translates to CASSLVAGTLYNEQFF. This rearrangement joins TRBV7-9 to TRBJ2-1; tentative D call: TRBD2 (6 bases). CDR1 SEHNR and CDR2 FQNEAQ come from the germline V gene (reference sequence). This CDR3 spans 16 amino acids. The V and J ends lost 1 base and 3 bases respectively, with 13 bases between them. Full variable domain (rest looked up from reference TRBV7-9 and TRBJ2-1): DTGVSQNPRHKITKRGQNVTFRCDPISEHNRLYWYRQTLGQGPEFLTYFQNEAQLEKSRLLSDRFSAERPKGSFSTLEIQRTEQGDSAMYLCASSLVAGTLYNEQFFGPGTRLTVL.

The chain links TRBV12-3 or TRBV12-4 to TRBJ1-6; 10 bases are shared with TRBD1. The CDR3 covers 14 residues. With V trimmed by 5 bases and J by 10 bases, 5 bases remained unmatched. The CDR3: CASSRQGARSPLHF. The CDR3 coding sequence is TGTGCCAGCAGTCGACAGGGGGCCAGATCACCCCTCCACTTT.

V usage is TRBV5-1 and J usage is TRBJ1-4; D gene unclear. The CDR3 consists of 15 residues. CDR1 and CDR2 (germline): SGHRS, YFSETQ. V was shortened by 0 bases and J by 0 bases, with 6 bases between the two germline ends. CDR3 protein: CASSLALATNEKLFF. As DNA, the CDR3 is TGCGCCAGCAGCTTGGCCCTTGCAACTAATGAAAAACTGTTTTTT.

V and J are TRBV27 and TRBJ2-7, with 9 bases lining up with TRBD1. CDR1 is MNHEY and CDR2 is SMNVEV in the germline V gene (reference sequence). The CDR3 is made up of 14 amino acids. The DNA of the CDR3 is TGTGCAACAAACAGGGGGCGGGGTGCCTACGAGCAGTACTTC. It translates to CATNRGRGAYEQYF.

The chain joins TRBV12-3 or TRBV12-4 to TRBJ2-5; D not certain. The J call may not be correct, given that the DNA end is closer to TRBJ2-7. The CDR3 is 15 residues long. The CDR3 sequence is CASSLGVAFSNEQYF. As DNA, the CDR3 is TGTGCCAGCAGTTTAGGGGTCGCGTTTTCAAACGAGCAGTACTTC.

The V and J genes are TRBV3-1 and TRBJ2-3; 7 nucleotides match TRBD1. V trimming: 3 bases; J trimming: 3 bases; junction bases outside the gene matches: 3. The length of the CDR3 is 14 residues. In germline, CDR1 is LGHDT, CDR2 YNNKEL (reference sequence). Written as DNA, the CDR3 is TGTGCCAGCAGCCATGGACAGGCAACAGATACGCAGTATTTT. Its protein product is CASSHGQATDTQYF.

The rearrangement uses TRBV6-4 and TRBJ1-1; a possible D gene is TRBD1 (5 bases). Germline CDR1 MRHNA, CDR2 SNTAGT. Trimming left V 4 bases short and J 1 base short, with 16 bases between. The CDR3 is 16 amino acids. CDR3 loop: CASSVEGPPANTEAFF. The CDR3 coding sequence is TGTGCCAGCAGTGTTGAGGGGCCCCCCGCGAACACTGAAGCTTTCTTT.

The chain couples TRBV5-1 to TRBJ2-7; D may be TRBD1 (8 bases). The CDR3 contains 18 residues. V was cut by 0 bases and J by 3 bases, with 22 bases left in between. CDR1 and CDR2 from the germline V gene are SGHRS and YFSETQ. The chain's CDR3 is CASSLASGTGTIYYEQYF. CDR3 bases: TGCGCCAGCAGCTTGGCCAGCGGGACAGGTACTATATACTACGAGCAGTACTTC.